Here is one T cell receptor beta chain with its context. There are many counts of this clonotype. Its antigen remains unidentified. Base qualities are not provided; no much larger clone lies one nucleotide away. The data were obtained in a study of response to subunit inactivated influenza vaccine listed by TCRdb under 2018. Looking at the study overall: The study used deep quantitative T cell receptor repertoire profiling to track responses to a trivalent subunit inactivated influenza vaccine.

The library was prepared using RT-PCR. The data were produced on an Illumina HiSeq 2500. Using fastp at Q25 and MiXCR, TCRdb reprocessed the public reads and kept productive beta chains. When rows share a CDR3 protein, they turn into one entry using the most common DNA and genes. For this sample the table gives around 600,000 distinct CDR3 sequences, of which around 11% were detected only once. 11% of the sample is in the top ten clones. Relative to germline, V is 1 base shorter and J is 1 base shorter, with 11 bases between their ends. Its CDR3 holds 16 amino acids, cysteine through phenylalanine. Only the CDR3 region is kept as DNA, spanning 48 bases read in frame from base 1. From a lookup of the germline V gene, CDR1 and CDR2 are SGHTA and FQGNSA. On the study overall, not on this receptor specifically: It was suggested by the authors that each seasonal influenza vaccination may recruit only a limited number of new T cells.

These same records also appear under a second study, on T cells expressing NK-cell markers. As that second paper reports: TCR beta cDNA libraries were prepared using 5'RACE template switching, which introduced a universal primer site and unique molecular identifiers. In sorted CD3+CD56+NKG2C+, CD3+CD56+NKG2C- and CD3+CD56-NKG2C+ T-cell subsets from several donors, TCR beta-chain repertoires were profiled. Among the eight sequenced donors, only one was HCMV-seronegative, while the other seven were HCMV-seropositive. To restrict sorting to alphabetaTCR-expressing T cells, an anti-gammadeltaTCR antibody was added in several experiments. For about 6 donors, the dominant CD3+CD56+NKG2C+ clonotypes were among the top 10 CD8+ clonotypes and accounted for about 1.0-8% of CD8+ T cells. Those dominant clonotypes were again the most abundant among CD3+CD56-NKG2C+ cells in a few donors, at about 28.3-65%. Whether the expanded NKG2C-expressing T cell clones were specific for HCMV antigens was left unclear. The eight sequenced donors were randomly selected healthy volunteers, three men and five women. HCMV serostatus was determined by detecting HCMV-specific IgG in serum with a commercial ELISA kit. Ficoll density gradient centrifugation was used to isolate peripheral blood mononuclear cells from blood. For roughly six donors, bulk peripheral blood T-cell repertoires were additionally sequenced from unsorted PBMC. Priming for cDNA synthesis came from the TCR beta constant segment, and two successive PCR amplification steps followed. Libraries were sequenced as 2 x 150 bp reads on Illumina HiSeq 2000/2500, MiSeq or NextSeq. Reads were demultiplexed and grouped by UMI with MIGEC, and clonotypes were assembled and quantified with MiTCR. To remove erroneous sequences, TCR cDNA sequences were retained only when supported by two or more reads. The tcR package was used for downstream repertoire analysis, with clonotypes matched between fractions based on CDR3 nucleotide sequence plus V segment. VDJmatch was used to annotate antigen specificity against VDJdb, with one amino acid substitution in CDR3 allowed.

The clonotype comes from a man aged 45-65 years who received an inactivated influenza vaccine. Donor details come from another sample of the same person, matched by shared clones. The specimen comprised PBMCs from blood, sampled on the day of vaccination. The chain is made from TRBV7-2 and TRBJ2-1; the D gene cannot be resolved beyond TRBD1 or TRBD2, each matching 7 bases. The CDR3 region reads CASSLGGGQSYNEQFF. The nucleotide sequence is TGTGCCAGCAGCTTAGGGGGGGGACAGTCCTACAATGAGCAGTTCTTC.